These 10 T cell receptor beta chains were all obtained from the same sample, sequenced in a study of CD8 T cells in ankylosing spondylitis. Findings and caveats of the study: A motif of roughly 8 highly homologous TCR beta variants was seen as apparently characteristic of ankylosing spondylitis blood.

Their specific antigens are unknown. One entry per CDR3 protein, called by TCRdb with MiXCR from the 5' RACE reads. The sample has 250,000 to 350,000 distinct CDR3 sequences, roughly 8% seen once. Sequencing used blood, either unsorted or a sorted T cell fraction (not recorded which). Source of these receptors: a male donor with ankylosing spondylitis.

The chain has TRBV4-3 and TRBJ2-3; TRBD2 agrees at 7 bases. With V trimmed by 4 bases and J by 0 bases, 4 bases remained unmatched. This CDR3 has 15 residues. Germline-derived CDR1 and CDR2 are LGHNA and YSLEER. CDR3 loop: CASSLERGSTDTQYF. Here the CDR3 DNA reads TGCGCCAGCAGCCTAGAGCGGGGAAGCACAGATACGCAGTATTTT.

In its sample, this clonotype was seen a few times. This chain uses TRBV14 with TRBJ2-7; TRBD2 agrees at 11 bases. The CDR3 is 14 residues long. CDR1 SGHDN and CDR2 FVKESK come from the germline V gene. V lost 6 bases and J lost 6; bases outside the gene matches: 7. The CDR3 sequence: CASSHRLAGSEQYF. The CDR3, as DNA: TGTGCCAGCAGTCACAGACTAGCGGGATCCGAGCAGTACTTC.

There are many counts of this clonotype. Relative to the germline gene, one junction end is altered; a read error may explain this. This chain connects TRBV5-1 to TRBJ2-1; D ambiguous. The V gene's germline CDR1 is SGHRS and CDR2 YFSETQ. The CDR3 has 12 residues. CDR3 DNA: TGTGCCAGCAGCTTAGGCGGCAATGAGCAGTTCTTC. Translated, it gives CASSLGGNEQFF.

In its sample, this clonotype was seen many times. The rearrangement joins TRBV29-1 to TRBJ2-3; the match to TRBD1 covers 7 bases. CDR3 length: 11 amino acids. Trimming removed 8 bases from V and 3 bases from J; junction bases left unmatched: 2. CDR1 and CDR2 from the germline V gene are SQVTM and ANQGSEA. CDR3 sequence: CSHRGTDTQYF. DNA of the CDR3: TGCAGCCACAGGGGAACAGATACGCAGTATTTT.

This clonotype showed up just a few times. V and J are TRBV2 and TRBJ2-1, with TRBD2 identical over 11 bases. The CDR3 covers 15 residues. Germline V gene lookup returns CDR1 SNHLY and CDR2 FYNNEI. J was trimmed by 9 bases and V by 4 bases; bases with no gene match: 8. The CDR3 loop reads CASSAPPGLAAEQFF. As DNA, the CDR3 is TGTGCCAGCAGTGCCCCGCCGGGACTAGCGGCTGAGCAGTTCTTC.

On this clonotype itself: This may be a read error, as it is one base from a much larger clone. The V gene is TRBV7-9, the J gene TRBJ1-5; no clear D gene. Looked up from germline, CDR1 is SEHNR and CDR2 is FQNEAQ (reference sequence). The CDR3 has 12 residues. With 5 bases removed from V and 0 bases from J, the gap between germline ends came to 2 bases. The CDR3 here is CASSVSNQPQHF. The CDR3 DNA sequence: TGTGCCAGCAGCGTTAGCAATCAGCCCCAGCATTTT.

There are many counts of this clonotype. The V call is TRBV20-1, the J call TRBJ2-7; 9 bases are shared with TRBD2. This CDR3 has 14 residues. CDR1 is DFQATT and CDR2 is SNEGSKA in the germline V gene (reference sequence). The CDR3 DNA follows: TGCAGCTGGGGACCTAGCGGGACCTTTTACGAGCAGTACTTC. Translation: CSWGPSGTFYEQYF.

This clonotype has a handful of counts. The genes are TRBV2 and TRBJ2-1; a weak D match, TRBD1 (5 bases). Germline lookup yields CDR1 SNHLY and CDR2 FYNNEI. The ends were cut back, 7 bases at V and 4 bases at J, with 17 bases in the middle. This CDR3 is built from 15 residues. In nucleotides, the CDR3 is TGTGCCAGCACCAAGGGGTCCCCAAGTTACAATGAGCAGTTCTTC. It translates to CASTKGSPSYNEQFF.

The chain is built from TRBV28 and TRBJ2-7, with 8 positions matching TRBD1. Trimming at V came to 7 bases and at J to 3 bases, leaving 8 bases not matched to a gene. The CDR3 sequence is 14 residues long. Germline V gives CDR1 MDHEN, CDR2 SYDVKM. CDR3 amino acids: CASTFHGQGYEQYF. CDR3 DNA sequence: TGTGCCAGCACCTTCCACGGACAGGGCTACGAGCAGTACTTC.

This clonotype was observed a few times. This sequence joins TRBV5-1 and TRBJ2-7, with 7 positions matching TRBD2. The V and J ends lost 4 bases and 0 bases, in that order; junction bases with no gene match: 13. This CDR3 spans 17 amino acids. Germline CDR1 is SGHRS and CDR2 is YFSETQ. In DNA form, the CDR3 reads TGCGCCAGCAGCCCCTCGGGAGGCAGGGCAATCTCCTACGAGCAGTACTTC. This codes for CASSPSGGRAISYEQYF.